A selection of T cell receptor beta chains follows, all from one sample in a study of cytomegalovirus exposure and HLA in healthy donors. Using immunoSEQ multiplex PCR, the repertoire was profiled, and TCRdb retains in-frame clones only, with some absent. In the table there are 90,000 to 100,000 clones, about 75% of which are singletons. The specimen sequenced was PBMCs. The receptors shown here come from a man aged 40-55 years in good health and CMV-seropositive. The conserved cysteine and the conserved F or W are not part of the CDR3 here. Each record gives: clone size, V gene, J gene, CDR3 protein. A clone size is listed for some rows: how often the clone was seen (once, few, many), or a class if it is expanded.

NA	TRBV18	TRBJ2-1	ASSPAGTGGLNEQF
once	TRBV7-9	TRBJ1-2	ASSLERRGYT
NA	TRBV15	TRBJ2-3	ATSRGSFGQGSTDTQY
NA	TRBV5-1	TRBJ1-3	ASSLTSGIRSGNTIY
NA	TRBV15	TRBJ2-3	ATSSPRDYTDTQY
few	TRBV5-1	TRBJ2-2	ASSFSGGRVGELF
NA	TRBV5-8	TRBJ2-1	ASSARGGSYNEQF
NA	TRBV5-4	TRBJ1-6	ASSIGTGGTSPLH
few	TRBV20-1	TRBJ1-4	SAEQGEKLF
NA	TRBV7-2	TRBJ1-2	ASSPPGTSYGYT
NA	TRBV7-9	TRBJ1-2	ASSLAARAAYGYT
NA	TRBV6-6	TRBJ2-5	ASSYQFGQAQETQY
NA	TRBV7-8	TRBJ2-1	ASSLSGENEQF
NA	TRBV5-4	TRBJ2-5	ASSRRGGAETQY
NA	TRBV5-6	TRBJ2-1	ASSLGTGSYNEQF
NA	TRBV4-1	TRBJ2-1	ASSQAQRGVGNEQF
NA	TRBV29-1	TRBJ1-2	SVEDRFGRPTNYGYT
once	TRBV10-1	TRBJ2-7	ASSQGLTTPYEQY
NA	TRBV6-5	NA	ASSSPGQGTYEQY
NA	TRBV4-1	TRBJ2-1	ASSQGEGVEQF
NA	TRBV27	TRBJ1-5	ASSLGRGDQPQH
NA	TRBV19	TRBJ2-3	ASKAGGRDTQY
NA	TRBV27	TRBJ2-7	ASSPGGEQY
NA	TRBV28	TRBJ1-2	ASDVSQAPGGYT
NA	TRBV7-3	TRBJ2-2	ASSLYANTGELF
NA	TRBV7-2	TRBJ1-6	ASSKGRPGNSPLH
NA	TRBV19	TRBJ2-6	ASSMSTRGSGANVLT